The present T cell receptor beta chain was sequenced within a study of blood T cell repertoires in COVID-19. As for the study in general: Acute and convalescent COVID-19 specimens originated in the United States, Italy and Spain. PBMCs, B-cell-depleted T cells, or T cells provided the cDNA or gDNA that made up the material.

Study processing details: Amplification of reference gene primers provided the estimated nucleated cell counts. TCRdb's copy holds only in-frame clones and misses some; the assay was immunoSEQ multiplex PCR. The DNA was the basis for D and trimming; V, J and clone size are from that table. The repertoire has about 36,000 clones, 87% of them found once; the top ten carry roughly a fifth. Source material: peripheral blood. The source of this sequence is a man in his sixties with acute or convalescent COVID-19.

CDR3: CASSHPTGNQETQYF. In DNA form, the CDR3 reads TGTGCCAGCAGCCACCCTACAGGGAACCAAGAGACCCAGTACTTC. This chain uses TRBV11-1 with TRBJ2-5; possibly TRBD1 for D (6 bases). Per germline, CDR1 SGHAT and CDR2 FQDESV (reference sequence). The V end was cut by 5 bases, the J end by 0 bases, with 13 bases between. CDR3 length: 15 amino acids.